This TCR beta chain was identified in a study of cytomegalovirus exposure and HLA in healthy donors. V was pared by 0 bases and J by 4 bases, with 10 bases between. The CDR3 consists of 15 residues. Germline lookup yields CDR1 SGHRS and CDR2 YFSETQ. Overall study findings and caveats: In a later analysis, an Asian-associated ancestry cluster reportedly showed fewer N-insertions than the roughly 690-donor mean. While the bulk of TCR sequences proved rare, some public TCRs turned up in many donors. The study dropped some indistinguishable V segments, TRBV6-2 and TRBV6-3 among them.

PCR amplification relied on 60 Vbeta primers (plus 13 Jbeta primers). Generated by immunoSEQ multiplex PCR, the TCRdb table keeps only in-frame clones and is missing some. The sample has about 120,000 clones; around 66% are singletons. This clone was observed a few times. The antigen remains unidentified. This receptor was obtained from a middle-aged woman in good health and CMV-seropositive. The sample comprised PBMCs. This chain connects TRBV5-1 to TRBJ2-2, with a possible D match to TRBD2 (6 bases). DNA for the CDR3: TGCGCCAGCAGCTTGGGGTCCGGGAGCACCGGGGAGCTGTTTTTT. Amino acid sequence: CASSLGSGSTGELFF.